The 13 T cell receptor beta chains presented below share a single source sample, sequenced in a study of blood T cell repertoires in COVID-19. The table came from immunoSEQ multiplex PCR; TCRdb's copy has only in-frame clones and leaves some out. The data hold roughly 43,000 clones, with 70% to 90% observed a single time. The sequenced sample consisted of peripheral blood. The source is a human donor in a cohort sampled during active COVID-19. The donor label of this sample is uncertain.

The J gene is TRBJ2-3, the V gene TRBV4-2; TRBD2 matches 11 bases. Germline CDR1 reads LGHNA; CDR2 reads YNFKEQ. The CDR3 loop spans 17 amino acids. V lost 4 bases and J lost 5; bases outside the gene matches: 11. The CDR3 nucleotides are TGTGCCAGCAGCCCATTAGAGACTAGCGGGGTTTTAGATACGCAGTATTTT. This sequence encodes CASSPLETSGVLDTQYF.

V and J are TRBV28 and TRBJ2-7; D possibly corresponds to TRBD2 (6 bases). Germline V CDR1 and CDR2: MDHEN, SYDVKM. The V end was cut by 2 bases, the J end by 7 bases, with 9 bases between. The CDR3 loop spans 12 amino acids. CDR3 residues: CASSLQGLEQYF. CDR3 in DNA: TGTGCCAGCAGTTTACAGGGACTTGAGCAGTACTTC.

The CDR3: CASSAQTGIHEQYF. DNA for the CDR3: TGTGCCAGCAGCGCCCAAACAGGGATCCACGAGCAGTACTTC. The chain carries TRBV7-9 and TRBJ2-7; D possibly corresponds to TRBD1 (6 bases). Germline lookup yields CDR1 SEHNR and CDR2 FQNEAQ (reference sequence). Trimming stripped 5 bases from V and 5 bases from J, with 16 bases between. This CDR3 comprises 14 residues.

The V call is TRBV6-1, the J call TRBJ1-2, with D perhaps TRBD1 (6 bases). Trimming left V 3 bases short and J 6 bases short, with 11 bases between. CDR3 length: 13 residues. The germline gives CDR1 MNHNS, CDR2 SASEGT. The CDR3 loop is CASSDGRGHGYTF. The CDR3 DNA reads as TGTGCCAGCAGTGACGGCAGGGGCCATGGCTACACCTTC.

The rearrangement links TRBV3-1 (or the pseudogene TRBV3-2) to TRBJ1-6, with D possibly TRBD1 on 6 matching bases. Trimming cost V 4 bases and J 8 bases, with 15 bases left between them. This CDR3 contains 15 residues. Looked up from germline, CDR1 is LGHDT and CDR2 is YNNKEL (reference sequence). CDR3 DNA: TGTGCCAGCAGCCGATGGGACACCCGAGATTCACCCCTCCACTTT. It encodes CASSRWDTRDSPLHF.

The CDR3 nucleotides read TGTGCCAGCTCACCACAATTGGCCGGGACAGAATCTGCCAAAAACATTCAGTACTTC. Amino acids: CASSPQLAGTESAKNIQYF. The V gene is TRBV18, the J gene TRBJ2-4; TRBD1 matches at 7 bases. This CDR3 has 19 residues. The germline V gene encodes CDR1 KGHSH and CDR2 LQKENI. J gave up 1 base and V 1 base, and 13 bases lay outside the gene matches. The complete variable domain, with remaining parts taken from reference TRBV18 and TRBJ2-4, reads NAGVMQNPRHLVRRRGQEARLRCSPMKGHSHVYWYRQLPEEGLKFMVYLQKENIIDESGMPKERFSAEFPKEGPSILRIQQVVRGDSAAYFCASSPQLAGTESAKNIQYFGAGTRLSVL.

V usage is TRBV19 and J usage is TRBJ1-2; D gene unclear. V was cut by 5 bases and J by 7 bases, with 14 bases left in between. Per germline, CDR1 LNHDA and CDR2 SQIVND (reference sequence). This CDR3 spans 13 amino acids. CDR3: CASSPLRSPGYTF. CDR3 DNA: TGTGCCAGTAGTCCTCTACGGAGCCCTGGCTACACCTTC. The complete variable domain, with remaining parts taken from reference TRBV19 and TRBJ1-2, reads DGGITQSPKYLFRKEGQNVTLSCEQNLNHDAMYWYRQDPGQGLRLIYYSQIVNDFQKGDIAEGYSVSREKKESFPLTVTSAQKNPTAFYLCASSPLRSPGYTFGSGTRLTVV.

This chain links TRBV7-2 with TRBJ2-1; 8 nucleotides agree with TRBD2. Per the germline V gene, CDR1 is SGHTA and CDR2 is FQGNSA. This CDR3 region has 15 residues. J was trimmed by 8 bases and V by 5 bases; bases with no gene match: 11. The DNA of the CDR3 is TGTGCCAGCAGCATCTCCGGGACTAGAGGAGATGAGCAGTTCTTC. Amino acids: CASSISGTRGDEQFF. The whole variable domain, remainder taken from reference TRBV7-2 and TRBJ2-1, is GAGVSQSPSNKVTEKGKDVELRCDPISGHTALYWYRQSLGQGLEFLIYFQGNSAPDKSGLPSDRFSAERTGGSVSTLTIQRTQQEDSAVYLCASSISGTRGDEQFFGPGTRLTVL.

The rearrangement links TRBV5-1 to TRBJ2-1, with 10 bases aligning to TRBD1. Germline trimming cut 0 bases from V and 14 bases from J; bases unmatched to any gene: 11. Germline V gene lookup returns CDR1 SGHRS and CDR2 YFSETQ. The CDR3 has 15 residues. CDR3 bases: TGCGCCAGCAGCTTGGAATTAACGACAGGGGGCCGGGAGTTCTTC. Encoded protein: CASSLELTTGGREFF.

The CDR3 loop reads CASRLESSYNEQFF. CDR3 DNA sequence: TGTGCAAGTCGCTTAGAGAGCTCCTACAATGAGCAGTTCTTC. The V and J genes are TRBV12-2 and TRBJ2-1; whether TRBD2, the table's D call, matches the DNA was not checked. TRBV12-2 is tagged as a pseudogene. The CDR3 has 14 amino acids.

CDR3 bases: TGTGCCAGCAGTTACCCCGGGGGGCTGAGTAATGAGCAGTTCTTC. Amino acid sequence: CASSYPGGLSNEQFF. The chain carries TRBV6-6 and TRBJ2-1, with TRBD2 as a possible D gene (7 bases). V was shortened by 2 bases and J by 7 bases, with 15 bases between the two germline ends. The CDR3 is 15 residues long. Germline CDR1 and CDR2: MNHNY and SVGAGI (reference sequence).

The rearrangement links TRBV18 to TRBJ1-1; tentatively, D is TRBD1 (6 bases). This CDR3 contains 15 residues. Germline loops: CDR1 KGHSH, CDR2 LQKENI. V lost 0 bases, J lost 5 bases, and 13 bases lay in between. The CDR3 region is CASSPPMGAGTEAFF. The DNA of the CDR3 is TGTGCCAGCTCACCACCGATGGGGGCGGGTACTGAAGCTTTCTTT.

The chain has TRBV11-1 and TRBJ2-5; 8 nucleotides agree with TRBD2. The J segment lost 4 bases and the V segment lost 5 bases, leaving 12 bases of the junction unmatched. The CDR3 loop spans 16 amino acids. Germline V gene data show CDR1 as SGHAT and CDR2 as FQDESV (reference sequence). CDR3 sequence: CASSLTGGLGRETQYF. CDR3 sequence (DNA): TGTGCCAGCAGCCTTACGGGGGGGTTGGGGCGAGAGACCCAGTACTTC.